This T cell receptor (beta chain) was found in a study of shared clonotypes between healthy human individuals. Findings of the study overall: Sampling covered blood only; tissue repertoires likely differ.

Turning to this clone: Its antigen is unknown.

The data were produced by immunoSEQ multiplex PCR, yet TCRdb's version contains in-frame clones alone and is incomplete. The sample comprises millions of clones, 95% of which are singletons, and 0.1% to 0.15% rests with the top ten. What was sequenced was naive CD4+ T cells sorted from blood. Subset of the sample: CD45RA+ positively selected. This TCR was recovered from a young man in good health.

DNA for the CDR3: TGCGCCAGCAGCCAAGCCTCGAGCGGGTTCCGCGCTCAAGAGACCCAGTACTTC. As protein: CASSQASSGFRAQETQYF. This rearrangement joins TRBV4-1 to TRBJ2-5; D might be TRBD2 (6 bases). From germline, CDR1 is MGHRA and CDR2 YSYEKL. V lost 1 base, J lost 2 bases, and 20 bases lay in between. CDR3 length equals 18 residues.